This TCR beta chain was documented in a study of identical twins. TCRdb processed the 5' RACE reads anew with MiXCR; each CDR3 protein has one entry. The profile covers 550,000 to 700,000 distinct CDR3 sequences, with around 20% appearing a single time and around 4.5% taken by the ten largest. V lost 3 bases, J lost 4 bases, and 4 bases stayed unmatched. This CDR3 spans 17 amino acids. CDR1 and CDR2 (germline): SGHRS, YFSETQ. Only healthy Caucasians were included as donors. This same sample was also taken into another study, of T cells expressing NK-cell markers. Per that paper: Underlying the TCR beta repertoires were sorted CD3+CD56+NKG2C+, CD3+CD56+NKG2C- and CD3+CD56-NKG2C+ T cells. The study sequenced eight donors, seven HCMV-seropositive and one seronegative.

V is TRBV5-1 and J is TRBJ2-1, with 16 bases lining up with TRBD2. The receptor comes from a woman aged 18-29 years in good health. The sequenced material came from PBMCs. The DNA for the CDR3 is TGCGCCAGCAGCTGGGGACTAGCGGGAGGGCTGTACAATGAGCAGTTCTTC. Translated, it gives CASSWGLAGGLYNEQFF.